This T cell receptor beta chain originates from a study of blood T cell repertoires in COVID-19 (dated by TCRdb to between 2020 and 2021). Describing the broader study: The collaborator samples originated in the United States, Italy and Spain and spanned the acute and convalescent phases of COVID-19. The material from the prospective study consisted of cDNA or gDNA derived from T cells, B-cell-depleted T cells, or PBMCs. The dataset comprised deeply sampled blood TCRbeta repertoires from subjects exposed to, actively infected with, or recovered from COVID-19. A freely available public database, intended as a resource for researchers studying the immune response to SARS-CoV-2, is where the repertoires were released. The samples were drawn from the first 160 participants of the ongoing ImmuneRACE study and from more than 1,000 subjects provided by 6 global collaborators. Nearly every sample came with metadata listing a de-identified subject ID, COVID-19 status, age in years and sex. HLA class I and class II types, where available, came from metadata supplied by the sample provider rather than from assay-based typing. Overall study results and their limits: The amount of clinical and demographic metadata varied by source and participant and was provided uncurated.

About this clone: The clone's antigen remains unknown. Per-base qualities were not stored, and no clone one base away is much larger.

The CDR3, cysteine through phenylalanine, is 16 amino acids long. CDR3 DNA only is kept here, 48 bases in frame from base 1. From the germline V gene, CDR1 is SGHVS and CDR2 is FQNEAQ. V loses 4 bases at its end and J loses 4 bases; junction bases beyond the gene matches: 8. Collaborating institutions collected whole blood in K2EDTA tubes following their own protocols. For TCRbeta analysis, collaborator samples were shipped as frozen whole blood, as isolated PBMCs, or as DNA extracted from either sample type. The immunoSEQ Assay, a bias-controlled multiplex PCR, was used to amplify TCRbeta CDR3 regions from genomic DNA. As for how the authors treated the data: Nucleated cell counts per sample were estimated from amplification of reference gene primers within the assay. To quantify the absolute abundance of each unique TCRbeta CDR3 rearrangement, sequence reads were collapsed and filtered. Productive Simpson clonality was computed per sample as the square root of Simpson's diversity index over productive rearrangements. What TCRdb holds here is the immuneACCESS table cut down to in-frame rearrangements. Part of the clones is not present; checked against another copy, under half of the missing clones reflect an unresolved V gene, and the others are unexplained. V and J calls and clone size follow that table, whereas D and trimming were derived from the DNA. The sample table lists around 200,000 clones, more than 70% of them with a count of one. In total, the top ten clones hold 2.9% of the sample.

The sample comprised peripheral blood. This sequence was found in a man aged 45-65 years with active or convalescent COVID-19. The chain is made from TRBV7-8 and TRBJ2-5, and TRBD2 matches 11 of the central bases. This receptor carries the CDR3 CASSSLAGGLVETQYF. The DNA sequence is as follows: TGTGCCAGCAGCTCCTTAGCGGGGGGGCTTGTAGAGACCCAGTACTTC.